Below, 22 T cell receptor beta chains from the same sample are listed, as sequenced in a study of blood T cell repertoires in COVID-19. The data were produced by immunoSEQ multiplex PCR, yet TCRdb's version contains in-frame clones alone and is incomplete. The sample comprises about 16,000 clones, approximately 86% of which are singletons, and 15% to 20% rests with the top ten. The material sequenced was peripheral blood. The source is a human donor in a cohort sampled during active COVID-19.

The genes are TRBV9 and TRBJ1-1, with no clear D. Germline V gives CDR1 SGDLS, CDR2 YYNGEE. Trimming took 2 bases from V and 1 from J, leaving 6 bases between them. The CDR3 is 13 residues long. DNA of the CDR3: TGTGCCAGCAGCGTGGCAGGGAACACTGAAGCTTTCTTT. Its protein product is CASSVAGNTEAFF.

About this clone itself: The same CDR3 can be traced to other DNA sequences in this sample. V is TRBV30 and J is TRBJ2-3, with 8 bases lining up with TRBD2. V gave up 3 bases and J gave up 0 bases; unmatched junction bases: 11. CDR1 and CDR2 (germline): GTSNPN, SVGIG (reference sequence). The CDR3 runs 17 residues. The CDR3 is CAWSGGAGRTSTDTQYF. Here the CDR3 DNA reads TGTGCCTGGAGCGGGGGGGCGGGTCGGACTAGCACAGATACGCAGTATTTT.

In its sample, this clone was seen once. The V gene is TRBV4-2, the J gene TRBJ2-1; TRBD1 aligns across 10 bases. The CDR3 is made up of 15 amino acids. The ends lost 3 bases at V and 5 bases at J; junction bases unmatched: 4. The germline V gene encodes CDR1 LGHNA and CDR2 YNFKEQ. The chain's CDR3 is CASSQGTGVNNEQFF. The CDR3 nucleotides read TGTGCCAGCAGCCAGGGGACAGGGGTGAACAATGAGCAGTTCTTC.

The chain has TRBV20-1 and TRBJ1-1, with TRBD1 identical over 9 bases. The CDR3 loop spans 11 amino acids. V lost 3 bases and J lost 9; bases outside the gene matches: 2. Germline V CDR1 and CDR2: DFQATT, SNEGSKA (reference sequence). The CDR3 sequence: CSARDRGQAFF. CDR3 sequence (DNA): TGCAGTGCTAGGGACAGGGGCCAAGCTTTCTTT.

The chain uses TRBV7-2 and TRBJ1-2; 8 nucleotides match TRBD1. This CDR3 has 15 residues. Germline CDR1 SGHTA, CDR2 FQGNSA. V trimming: 2 bases; J trimming: 4 bases; junction bases outside the gene matches: 6. The chain's CDR3 is CASSLLPTGGYGYTF. CDR3 sequence (DNA): TGTGCCAGCAGCTTATTACCAACAGGGGGCTATGGCTACACCTTC.

J is TRBJ1-1 and V is TRBV7-9; 9 nucleotides align to TRBD1. The germline V gene encodes CDR1 SEHNR and CDR2 FQNEAQ (reference sequence). Germline trimming cut 3 bases from V and 4 bases from J; bases unmatched to any gene: 6. The CDR3 is 15 residues long. The CDR3 region is CASSFFDRGVTEAFF. In DNA, the CDR3 is TGTGCCAGCAGCTTTTTCGACAGGGGGGTCACTGAAGCTTTCTTT.

The chain's CDR3 is CASSQDLRQGAYTIYF. For the CDR3, the DNA is TGTGCCAGCAGCCAAGATCTACGACAGGGGGCATACACCATATATTTT. V is TRBV3-1 (or the pseudogene TRBV3-2) and J is TRBJ1-3; 10 nucleotides agree with TRBD1. V shed 0 bases, J shed 8 bases, and the junction held 7 bases outside the gene matches. The CDR3 runs to 16 residues. The V gene's germline CDR1 is LGHDT and CDR2 YNNKEL (reference sequence).

This chain uses TRBV5-4 with TRBJ2-2; 7 positions agree with TRBD2. The CDR3 has 15 amino acids. J was trimmed by 2 bases and V by 5 bases; bases with no gene match: 6. Germline values: CDR1 SGHNT, CDR2 YYREEE (reference sequence). CDR3 amino acids: CASSSGTKNTGELFF. The CDR3 DNA reads TGTGCCAGCAGTTCCGGGACTAAAAACACCGGGGAGCTGTTTTTT.

The rearrangement links TRBV12-3 or TRBV12-4 to TRBJ1-1; D gene unclear. CDR3 length: 12 residues. The germline V and J ends were trimmed by 5 bases and 11 bases, with 15 bases remaining between them. The CDR3: CASSQRGGNAFF. CDR3 DNA sequence: TGTGCCAGCAGTCAACGAGGAGGTAATGCTTTCTTT.

This sequence joins TRBV2 and TRBJ1-1; a weak D match, TRBD1 (5 bases). This CDR3 contains 14 residues. Trimming pared 4 bases from V and 1 base from J, leaving 10 bases between. Germline V CDR1 and CDR2: SNHLY, FYNNEI. CDR3 region: CASSVSRANTEAFF. In DNA form, the CDR3 reads TGTGCCAGCAGTGTATCCAGGGCGAACACTGAAGCTTTCTTT. Full variable domain (missing parts from reference TRBV2 and TRBJ1-1): EPEVTQTPSHQVTQMGQEVILRCVPISNHLYFYWYRQILGQKVEFLVSFYNNEISEKSEIFDDQFSVERPDGSNFTLKIRSTKLEDSAMYFCASSVSRANTEAFFGQGTRLTVV.

This rearrangement joins TRBV6-6 to TRBJ2-7; TRBD1 aligns across 11 bases. The V segment lost 4 bases and the J segment 4 bases; nucleotides outside the gene matches: 9. Germline V CDR1 and CDR2: MNHNY, SVGAGI (reference sequence). This CDR3 contains 16 residues. Here the CDR3 reads CASSLPRTGGDYEQYF. Here the CDR3 DNA reads TGTGCCAGCAGTTTACCTAGGACAGGGGGCGATTACGAGCAGTACTTC.

The chain recombines TRBV4-3 with TRBJ2-3; no clear D gene. Per germline, CDR1 LGHNA and CDR2 YSLEER. Trimming pared 1 base from V and 2 bases from J, leaving 7 bases between. The CDR3 contains 14 residues. CDR3: CASSQAGYTDTQYF. For the CDR3, the DNA is TGCGCCAGCAGCCAAGCCGGTTACACAGATACGCAGTATTTT.

The chain is built from TRBV7-2 and TRBJ2-7; 8 bases match TRBD2. CDR1 SGHTA and CDR2 FQGNSA come from the germline V gene. V was pared by 4 bases and J by 0 bases, with 8 bases of the junction left unmatched. This CDR3 comprises 16 residues. CDR3 sequence reads: CASSYPPGTSSYEQYF. The CDR3 DNA sequence: TGTGCCAGCAGCTACCCACCCGGGACTAGCTCCTACGAGCAGTACTTC.

This clone was seen once. The chain is built from TRBV7-3 and TRBJ2-3, with D maybe TRBD1 (6 bases). V was pared by 5 bases and J by 1 base, with 16 bases between. CDR3 length: 16 amino acids. From germline, CDR1 is SGHTA and CDR2 FQGTGA. CDR3 bases: TGTGCCAGCAGCCTAGTCGGGCCAGGGGGCACAGATACGCAGTATTTT. Protein: CASSLVGPGGTDTQYF.

This chain joins TRBV4-1 and TRBJ2-5; tentative D call: TRBD2 (8 bases). The CDR3 has 16 residues. Trimming pared 0 bases from V and 5 bases from J, leaving 16 bases between. Germline lookup yields CDR1 MGHRA and CDR2 YSYEKL. Here the CDR3 reads CASSQDTGRGRETQYF. The CDR3 DNA sequence: TGCGCCAGCAGCCAAGATACCGGGAGGGGGCGTGAGACCCAGTACTTC.

The chain uses TRBV5-1 and TRBJ1-6, with no clear D. Between the trimmed V and J ends, which lost 1 base and 13 bases, there was a span of 15 bases. The CDR3 spans 14 residues. CDR1 is SGHRS, CDR2 YFSETQ, per germline. The CDR3 reads CASSLYSPREPLHF. CDR3 nucleotides: TGCGCCAGCAGCTTGTACAGCCCTCGCGAGCCCCTCCACTTT. Complete variable domain (other parts from reference TRBV5-1 and TRBJ1-6): KAGVTQTPRYLIKTRGQQVTLSCSPISGHRSVSWYQQTPGQGLQFLFEYFSETQRNKGNFPGRFSGRQFSNSRSEMNVSTLELGDSALYLCASSLYSPREPLHFGNGTRLTVT.

The chain joins TRBV18 to TRBJ2-3, with TRBD2 as a possible D gene (5 bases). Per germline, CDR1 KGHSH and CDR2 LQKENI. CDR3 size: 15 residues. Trimming removed 2 bases from V and 6 bases from J, with 15 bases in between. CDR3 sequence reads: CASSPGLSAVDTQYF. As DNA, the CDR3 is TGTGCCAGCTCACCAGGGTTGTCAGCGGTGGATACGCAGTATTTT.

This clone occurred once. At one end the junction does not follow the germline gene, possibly because of a read error. J is TRBJ2-2 and V is TRBV7-7; perhaps TRBD2 as D (6 bases). CDR1 SSHAT and CDR2 FNYEAQ come from the germline V gene (reference sequence). CDR3 size: 14 residues. The CDR3 spells CASSLGGSSGELFF. DNA of the CDR3: TGTGCTAGCAGCTTAGGAGGGAGCAGCGGGGAGCTGTTTTTT.

The rearrangement joins TRBV7-2 to TRBJ2-1, with D perhaps TRBD2 (7 bases). V lost 1 base and J 4 bases, leaving 14 bases between the germline ends. The CDR3 is 16 amino acids. CDR1 SGHTA and CDR2 FQGNSA come from the germline V gene. The CDR3 loop is CASSLGGGVVYNEQFF. The CDR3 DNA reads as TGTGCCAGCAGCTTAGGGGGGGGCGTAGTTTACAATGAGCAGTTCTTC.

The chain couples TRBV4-3 to TRBJ1-6; TRBD1 might be the D (5 bases). Germline loops: CDR1 LGHNA, CDR2 YSLEER. This CDR3 is built from 16 residues. Trimming cost V 0 bases and J 7 bases, with 13 bases left between them. The CDR3 reads CASSQDLDSLNSPLHF. CDR3 DNA sequence: TGCGCCAGCAGCCAAGATCTCGACAGCCTGAATTCACCCCTCCACTTT.

The V call is TRBV9, the J call TRBJ1-1; tentative D call: TRBD1 (6 bases). The CDR3 runs to 14 residues. V shed 9 bases and J shed 1 base, with 16 bases lying between them. Germline loops: CDR1 SGDLS, CDR2 YYNGEE. The CDR3 protein is CATGKGVSNTEAFF. CDR3 DNA sequence: TGTGCCACCGGAAAGGGGGTTTCGAACACTGAAGCTTTCTTT.

This chain links TRBV2 with TRBJ1-4; TRBD1 agrees at 7 bases. Germline V gene sequence: CDR1 SNHLY, CDR2 FYNNEI. This CDR3 comprises 13 residues. The ends lost 8 bases at V and 6 bases at J; junction bases unmatched: 6. The CDR3 DNA reads as TGTGCCAGCGGACAGGAGGAGTATGAAAAACTGTTTTTT. This translates into CASGQEEYEKLFF.